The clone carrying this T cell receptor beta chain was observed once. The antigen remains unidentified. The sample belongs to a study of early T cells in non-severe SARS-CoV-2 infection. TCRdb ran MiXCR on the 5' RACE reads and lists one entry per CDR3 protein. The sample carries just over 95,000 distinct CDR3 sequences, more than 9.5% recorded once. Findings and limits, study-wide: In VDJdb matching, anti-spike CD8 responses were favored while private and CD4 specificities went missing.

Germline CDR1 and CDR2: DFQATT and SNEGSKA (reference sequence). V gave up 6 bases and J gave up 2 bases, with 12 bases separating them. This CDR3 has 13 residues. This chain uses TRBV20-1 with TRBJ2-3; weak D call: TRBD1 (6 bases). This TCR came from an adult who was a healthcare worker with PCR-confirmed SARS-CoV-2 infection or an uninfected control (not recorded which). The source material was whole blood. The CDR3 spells CSAGRGPTDTQYF. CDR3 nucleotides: TGCAGTGCGGGCAGGGGTCCCACAGATACGCAGTATTTT.